This T cell receptor beta chain was identified during a study of cytomegalovirus exposure and HLA in healthy donors. General observations from the study: Follow-up analysis seemed to connect common viral pathogens with several of the most significant clusters identified. The authors listed approximately 150 TCR beta chains as cytomegalovirus-associated. Looking again later, the authors saw that most CMV-associated TCR beta chains seemed HLA-restricted.

Researchers ran the PCR with 60 Vbeta and 13 Jbeta primers. Original analysis: Unique TCR beta chains numbered about 79 million in a later analysis, with approximately 10 million shared. Assay used: immunoSEQ multiplex PCR; TCRdb lists only in-frame clones, some missing. V and J calls and clone size are given by that table; D and trimming were obtained from the DNA. The repertoire has some 70,000 clones, around three quarters of them found once; the top ten carry approximately 6.3%. V was cut by 6 bases and J by 2 bases, with 9 bases left in between. Germline CDR1 is MNHEY and CDR2 is SVGAGI. CDR3 size: 13 residues. A note on this clone: The target antigen is unknown.

The rearrangement links TRBV6-5 to TRBJ2-3, with D hard to call. This clonotype was obtained from a man between 50 and 59 years old in good health and CMV-seronegative. The sample was PBMCs. CDR3 in DNA: TGTGCCAGCAGGTTATTAGACACAGATACGCAGTATTTT. Translation gives CASRLLDTDTQYF.